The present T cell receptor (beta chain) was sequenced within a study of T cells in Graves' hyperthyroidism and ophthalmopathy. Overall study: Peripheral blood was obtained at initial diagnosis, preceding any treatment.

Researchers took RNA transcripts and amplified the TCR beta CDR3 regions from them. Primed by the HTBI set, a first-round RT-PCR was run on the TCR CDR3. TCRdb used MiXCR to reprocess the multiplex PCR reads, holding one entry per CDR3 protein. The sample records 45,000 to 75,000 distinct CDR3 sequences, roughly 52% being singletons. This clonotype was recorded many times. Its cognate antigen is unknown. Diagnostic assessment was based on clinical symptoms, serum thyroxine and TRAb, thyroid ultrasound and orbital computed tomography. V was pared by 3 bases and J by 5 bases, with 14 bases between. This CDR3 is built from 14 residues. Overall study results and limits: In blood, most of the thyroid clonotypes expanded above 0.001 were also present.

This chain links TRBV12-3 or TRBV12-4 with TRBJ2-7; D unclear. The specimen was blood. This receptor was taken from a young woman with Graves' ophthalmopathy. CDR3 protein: CASSFGSSPDEQYF. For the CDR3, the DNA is TGTGCCAGCAGTTTTGGGTCTTCTCCTGACGAGCAGTACTTC.